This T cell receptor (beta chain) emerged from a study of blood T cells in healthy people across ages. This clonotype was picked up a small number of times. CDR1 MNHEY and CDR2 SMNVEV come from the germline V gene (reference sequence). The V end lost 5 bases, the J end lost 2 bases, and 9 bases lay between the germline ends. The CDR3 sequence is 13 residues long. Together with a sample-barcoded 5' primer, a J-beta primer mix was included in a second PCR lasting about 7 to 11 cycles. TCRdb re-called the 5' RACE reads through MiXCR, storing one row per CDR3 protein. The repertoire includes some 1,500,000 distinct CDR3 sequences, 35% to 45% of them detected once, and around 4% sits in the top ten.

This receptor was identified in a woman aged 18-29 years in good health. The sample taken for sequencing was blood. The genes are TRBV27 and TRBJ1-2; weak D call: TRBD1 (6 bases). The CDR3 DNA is TGTGCCAGCAGTAAGGACAGAAACTATGGCTACACCTTC. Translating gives CASSKDRNYGYTF.